This TCR beta chain comes out of a study of blood T cell repertoires in COVID-19. Whole-study context: The origin of the acute and convalescent COVID-19 samples was the United States, Italy and Spain. PBMCs, B-cell-depleted T cells, or T cells provided the cDNA or gDNA that made up the material.

In the authors' workflow: By means of reference gene primer amplification, nucleated cell counts were estimated. The assay was immunoSEQ multiplex PCR, and TCRdb's table has in-frame clones only and misses some. V and J calls and clone size come straight from that table; D and trimming were deduced from the DNA. The sample comprises a few hundred thousand clones, about 90% of which are singletons, and about 1.3% rests with the top ten. CDR3 length: 15 residues. The V segment lost 0 bases and the J segment 1 base; nucleotides outside the gene matches: 2. Germline V CDR1 and CDR2: SGHNT, YYREEE (reference sequence).

The TCR originated in a man older than 75 with acute or convalescent COVID-19. The specimen was peripheral blood. The rearrangement links TRBV5-4 to TRBJ2-3; 7 bases match TRBD2. CDR3 loop: CASSLGAGGTDTQYF. CDR3 DNA: TGTGCCAGCAGCTTGGGTGCGGGGGGCACAGATACGCAGTATTTT.